The clone carrying this T cell receptor (beta chain) was seen a few times. Its matching antigen is unknown. Germline V gene data show CDR1 as SGHVS and CDR2 as FNYEAQ. The germline V and J ends were trimmed by 1 base and 10 bases, with 14 bases remaining between them. The CDR3 loop spans 15 amino acids. The data stem from a study of T cell repertoires in cytomegalovirus infection. At the level of the study: Both CMV infection and a matching HLA type were indicated by public TCR beta signatures. Study results and caveats: Cumulative public TCR beta family frequency identified carriers of CMV plus the relevant HLA. Dominating the ex vivo response were TCR beta clonotypes that were CMV-specific and HLA-C-restricted.

TCRdb passed the reads through MiXCR, listing each CDR3 protein once. The sample has 180,000 or so distinct CDR3 sequences, approximately 18% seen once. V gene TRBV7-6 combines with J gene TRBJ1-6; D might be TRBD1 (6 bases). The sequence derives from a human donor in good health (CMV status not recorded). Some clones in this sample may be carry-over from other donors' samples. Sequencing was carried out using CD8+ T cells from PBMCs. CDR3 in amino acids: CASSLGTGIGSPLHF. DNA for the CDR3: TGTGCCAGCAGCTTAGGCACAGGGATTGGGTCACCCCTCCACTTT. The variable domain in full, with the rest retrieved from reference TRBV7-6 and TRBJ1-6, is GAGVSQSPRYKVTKRGQDVALRCDPISGHVSLYWYRQALGQGPEFLTYFNYEAQQDKSGLPNDRFSAERPEGSISTLTIQRTEQRDSAMYRCASSLGTGIGSPLHFGNGTRLTVT.